This TCR beta chain was recovered during a study of T cells in Graves' hyperthyroidism and ophthalmopathy. General study results and limits: Blood shared most expanded thyroid clonotypes above 0.001.

Worth noting for this clonotype: Its target is unknown.

The CDR3 is 16 amino acids. Germline CDR1 MNHEY, CDR2 SVGAGI. V lost 2 bases, J lost 6 bases, and 10 bases stayed unmatched. RNA transcripts yielded amplified TCR beta CDR3 regions. HTBI primers drove first-round RT-PCR of the TCR CDR3. MiXCR, run by TCRdb on the multiplex PCR reads, gives a single entry per CDR3 protein. The sample holds 640,000 or so distinct CDR3 sequences, 14% to 15% seen once. The TCR originated in a middle-aged woman with Graves' ophthalmopathy. Sequencing was carried out using blood. J is TRBJ1-2 and V is TRBV6-5; 9 bases line up with TRBD1. The CDR3 nucleotides read TGTGCCAGCAGTTACAACAGACAGGGGGGCGCCGATGGCTACACCTTC. Translation gives CASSYNRQGGADGYTF.